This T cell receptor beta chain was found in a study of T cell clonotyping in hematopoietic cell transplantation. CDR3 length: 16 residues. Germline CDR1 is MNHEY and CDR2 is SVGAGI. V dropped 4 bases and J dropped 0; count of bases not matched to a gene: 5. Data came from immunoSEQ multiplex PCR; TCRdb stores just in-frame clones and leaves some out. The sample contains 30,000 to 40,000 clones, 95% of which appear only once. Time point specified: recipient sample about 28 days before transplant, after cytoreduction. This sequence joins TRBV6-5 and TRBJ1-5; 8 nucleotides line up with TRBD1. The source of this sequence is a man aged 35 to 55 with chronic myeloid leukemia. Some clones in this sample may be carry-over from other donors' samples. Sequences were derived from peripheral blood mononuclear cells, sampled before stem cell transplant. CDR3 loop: CASSSNDRGSNQPQHF. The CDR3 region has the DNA TGTGCCAGCAGTTCGAACGACAGGGGTAGCAATCAGCCCCAGCATTTT.